The 10 T cell receptor beta chains below come from one sample, sequenced in a study of CXCR3-negative and CXCR3-positive naive CD8 T cells. The TRB cDNA libraries were prepared by 5' RACE with UMI labels. TCRdb re-called the 5' RACE reads and gives one entry per CDR3 protein, without DNA. Its table lists about 90,000 distinct CDR3 sequences. Sequenced input: naive CXCR3- CD8+ T cells from blood. Subset: CD45RO-CCR7+CD27+CD95- naive CD8+ T cells lacking CXCR3 (TNR3-). Source of these receptors: a human donor in good health. Some clones in this sample may be carry-over from other donors' samples.

The gene calls are TRBV6-5 and TRBJ1-1; TCRdb calls TRBD1, which cannot be checked without DNA. Germline lookup yields CDR1 MNHEY and CDR2 SVGAGI. This CDR3 region has 15 residues. The CDR3 here is CASSKYHRDRTEAFF.

This chain joins TRBV21-1 and TRBJ2-5. TRBV21-1 is a listed pseudogene. The CDR3 sequence is 12 residues long. The CDR3 protein is CAPRAVQETQYF.

The chain recombines TRBV7-9 with TRBJ2-5. CDR1 is SEHNR, CDR2 FQNEAQ, per germline (reference sequence). The CDR3 is made up of 15 amino acids. The CDR3 is CASSSSLALQETQYF.

The chain uses TRBV15 and TRBJ2-7; TCRdb calls TRBD2, which cannot be checked without DNA. This CDR3 has 15 residues. CDR1 is LNHNV, CDR2 YYDKDF, per germline (reference sequence). CDR3 amino acids: CATSRVASGTYEQYF.

This rearrangement joins TRBV28 to TRBJ2-3; TCRdb's D call, TRBD2, is unchecked because there is no DNA. This CDR3 comprises 17 residues. In germline, CDR1 is MDHEN, CDR2 SYDVKM. The CDR3 sequence: CASSRREEREGQDTQYF.

This sequence joins TRBV12-3 or TRBV12-4 and TRBJ1-1. The CDR3 loop spans 15 amino acids. CDR3 sequence: CASSLRWGRWTEAFF.

The chain has TRBV7-9 and TRBJ2-1. This CDR3 is built from 12 residues. Germline loops: CDR1 SEHNR, CDR2 FQNEAQ (reference sequence). The CDR3 loop reads CASSPAYNEQFF. Full variable domain (rest looked up from reference TRBV7-9 and TRBJ2-1): DTGVSQNPRHKITKRGQNVTFRCDPISEHNRLYWYRQTLGQGPEFLTYFQNEAQLEKSRLLSDRFSAERPKGSFSTLEIQRTEQGDSAMYLCASSPAYNEQFFGPGTRLTVL.

The rearrangement uses TRBV12-3 or TRBV12-4 and TRBJ2-3; TCRdb names TRBD1, which stays unverified in the absence of DNA. The CDR3 is 14 amino acids. CDR3: CASRLSSLADTQYF.

V and J are TRBV5-6 and TRBJ2-3. This CDR3 region has 15 residues. CDR1 is SGHDT and CDR2 is YYEEEE in the germline V gene. Here the CDR3 reads CASSLMLLAADTQYF.

The J gene is TRBJ2-7, the V gene TRBV29-1; TCRdb picks TRBD2, but there is no DNA to check that call. The CDR3 extends over 14 amino acids. Germline CDR1 is SQVTM and CDR2 is ANQGSEA. CDR3 amino acids: CSVIGGRASYEQYF.